These T cell receptor beta chains were read from a single sample in a study of blood T cell repertoires in COVID-19. Generated by immunoSEQ multiplex PCR, the TCRdb table keeps only in-frame clones and is missing some. Found here are 200,000 to 250,000 clones, 83% of them singletons; the top ten hold about 2.5%. Sequencing input: peripheral blood. These receptor sequences come from a woman aged 65 to 85 with active or convalescent COVID-19. Each CDR3 is given with its conserved first and last residue. Each record gives: V gene, clone size, D gene, J gene, CDR3 DNA, CDR3 protein. The D gene is left open where the match is weak. A row's size may be missing; if present it is once, few, many or a size class.

V: TRBV15; size: NA; D: NA; J: TRBJ2-7; DNA: TGTGCCACCAGCAGAGATTCCTTCTACGAGCAGTACTTC; CDR3: CATSRDSFYEQYF
V: TRBV9; size: NA; D: TRBD2; J: TRBJ2-3; DNA: TGTGCCAGCAGCGTAGGCGGGAGGGCCTCGGGTAGAGATACGCAGTATTTT; CDR3: CASSVGGRASGRDTQYF
V: TRBV12-3/TRBV12-4; size: NA; D: NA; J: TRBJ1-4; DNA: TGTGCCAGCAGTAAGGGGGACCGTGAAAAACTGTTTTTT; CDR3: CASSKGDREKLFF
V: TRBV2; size: NA; D: TRBD2; J: TRBJ2-5; DNA: TGTGCCAGCAGGTCCCCGGGGGGCCAAGAGACCCAGTACTTC; CDR3: CASRSPGGQETQYF
V: TRBV28; size: NA; D: NA; J: TRBJ1-5; DNA: TGTGCCAGCAGTTCCAGGGCATATCGTACGAGCAATCAGCCCCAGCATTTT; CDR3: CASSSRAYRTSNQPQHF
V: TRBV2; size: NA; D: TRBD1; J: TRBJ1-1; DNA: TGTGCCAGCACCCGAGGGGGACAGGGGGCCCCTGAAGCTTTCTTT; CDR3: CASTRGGQGAPEAFF
V: TRBV29-1; size: few; D: TRBD2; J: TRBJ2-5; DNA: TGCAGCGTTGGGACTAGCGGGAGCTGGGAGACCCAGTACTTC; CDR3: CSVGTSGSWETQYF
V: TRBV6-1; size: NA; D: TRBD1; J: TRBJ1-6; DNA: TGTGCCAGCAGTGAAGCGGCCCCCCGACAGGGGGCGAGTTCACCCCTCCACTTT; CDR3: CASSEAAPRQGASSPLHF
V: TRBV6-1; size: NA; D: NA; J: TRBJ2-7; DNA: TGTGCCAGCAGTGACCCGGGACATAAAACCTACGAGCAGTACTTC; CDR3: CASSDPGHKTYEQYF
V: TRBV3-1/TRBV3-2; size: NA; D: NA; J: TRBJ1-2; DNA: TGTGCCAGCAGCCGGAGCGAAAGCTATGGCTACACCTTC; CDR3: CASSRSESYGYTF
V: TRBV4-3; size: NA; D: TRBD1; J: TRBJ1-4; DNA: TGCGCCAGCAGCCATCAGGGGGCAACTAATGAAAAACTGTTTTTT; CDR3: CASSHQGATNEKLFF
V: TRBV5-1; size: NA; D: NA; J: TRBJ1-1; DNA: TGCGCCAGCCGACGAGGACAGTCACCTAACACTGAAGCTTTCTTT; CDR3: CASRRGQSPNTEAFF
V: TRBV6-6; size: NA; D: NA; J: TRBJ1-2; DNA: TGTGCCAGCAGTTACGAGACAGACTATGGCTACACCTTC; CDR3: CASSYETDYGYTF
V: TRBV7-2; size: NA; D: NA; J: TRBJ2-7; DNA: TGTGCCAGCAGCTTGGGGAGGCCCCGGGGCGAGCAGTACTTC; CDR3: CASSLGRPRGEQYF